These 11 T cell receptor beta chains share one sample of origin, sequenced in a study of molecular identifiers for immune sequencing clone quantification. MiXCR, run by TCRdb on the PCR reads, gives a single entry per CDR3 protein. The table records 460,000 or so distinct CDR3 sequences, 25% of them present only once. The sequencing sample was made of naive CD8+ T cells from blood, with Jurkat cell RNA spiked in. Noted subset: FACS-sorted CD8+CD4-CCR7+CD45RA+ naive T cells. Receptor source: a human donor in good health. Some libraries in this study had Jurkat cell RNA spiked in.

The rearrangement links TRBV10-2 to TRBJ1-1, with a tentative D call TRBD1 (5 bases). Looked up from germline, CDR1 is WSHSY and CDR2 is SAAADI. The length of the CDR3 is 13 residues. V was shortened by 6 bases and J by 2 bases, with 10 bases between the two germline ends. The CDR3 DNA sequence: TGCGCCAGCAGATTCCAGGGCAACACTGAAGCTTTCTTT. Encoded protein: CASRFQGNTEAFF.

Details on this clonotype: A read error is possible here, since a much larger clone lies one base away. The V gene is TRBV14, the J gene TRBJ2-7; 7 bases are shared with TRBD1. In germline, CDR1 is SGHDN, CDR2 FVKESK. Trimming cost V 4 bases and J 2 bases; bases outside gene matches: 5. The CDR3 length is 14 residues. CDR3 in amino acids: CASSRAQGAYEQYF. In nucleotides, the CDR3 is TGTGCCAGCAGCCGAGCTCAGGGGGCCTACGAGCAGTACTTC.

This clonotype appeared many times. The chain joins TRBV29-1 to TRBJ2-2; the match to TRBD1 covers 7 bases. The CDR3 has 13 amino acids. CDR1 is SQVTM and CDR2 is ANQGSEA in the germline V gene. J was trimmed by 1 base and V by 6 bases; bases with no gene match: 2. CDR3 nucleotides: TGCAGCGTCGACAGGGAGAACACCGGGGAGCTGTTTTTT. Translating gives CSVDRENTGELFF.

This clonotype was picked up many times. The J gene is TRBJ2-7, the V gene TRBV11-2, with TRBD1 as a possible D gene (5 bases). CDR1 and CDR2 from the germline V gene are SGHAT and FQNNGV. This CDR3 spans 17 amino acids. Trimming removed 2 bases at V and 4 bases at J, with 21 bases between. The CDR3 protein is CASSLIPNPAGPYEQYF. For the CDR3, the DNA is TGTGCCAGCAGCTTAATCCCTAACCCGGCAGGGCCTTACGAGCAGTACTTC.

On this clonotype itself: This clone may be a read error of a much larger clone one base away. The chain recombines TRBV7-9 with TRBJ1-4; D unclear. The CDR3 is made up of 16 amino acids. Between the trimmed V and J ends, which lost 5 bases and 6 bases, there was a span of 19 bases. Germline loops: CDR1 SEHNR, CDR2 FQNEAQ (reference sequence). This CDR3 reads CASSQTDPDPDEKLFF. CDR3 nucleotide sequence: TGTGCCAGCAGCCAGACCGACCCCGACCCTGATGAAAAACTGTTTTTT.

This clonotype was seen a handful of times. A much bigger clone sits one base away, suggesting this may be a read error. The V and J genes are TRBV23-1 and TRBJ2-5; 7 bases agree with TRBD1. TRBV23-1 is labeled an ORF, and its function is uncertain. This CDR3 is built from 14 residues. The CDR3 spells CASGQRQGRETQYF. CDR3 coding DNA: TGCGCCAGCGGTCAACGACAGGGCAGGGAGACCCAGTACTTC.

This clonotype was counted at least ten times. This sequence joins TRBV9 and TRBJ2-7, with D possibly being TRBD2 (6 bases). The CDR3 spans 14 residues. The germline V gene encodes CDR1 SGDLS and CDR2 YYNGEE. Trimming took off 4 bases at V and 0 bases at J, with 11 bases between the two ends. CDR3 coding DNA: TGTGCCAGCAGCCGGGACGGGAGCTCCTACGAGCAGTACTTC. Residues: CASSRDGSSYEQYF.

A remark on this clonotype: A much larger clone sits a single nucleotide away, making a read error possible. CDR3: CASSRSRVDEQYF. CDR3 nucleotide sequence: TGCGCCAGCAGCCGATCCAGGGTCGACGAGCAGTACTTC. The chain employs TRBV4-1 and TRBJ2-7; the D gene is possibly TRBD1 (5 bases). V was clipped by 4 bases and J by 5 bases, with 12 bases between them. Germline V gives CDR1 MGHRA, CDR2 YSYEKL. There are 13 residues in the CDR3.

This clonotype was counted many times. The rearrangement links TRBV14 to TRBJ1-1; D not certain. V was shortened by 3 bases and J by 0 bases, with 11 bases between the two germline ends. The CDR3 extends over 15 amino acids. Germline assignment: CDR1 SGHDN and CDR2 FVKESK. The CDR3 DNA follows: TGTGCCAGCAGCCACCCCTCAACCATGAACACTGAAGCTTTCTTT. Translated: CASSHPSTMNTEAFF. The variable domain in full, completed from reference TRBV14 and TRBJ1-1, reads EAGVTQFPSHSVIEKGQTVTLRCDPISGHDNLYWYRRVMGKEIKFLLHFVKESKQDESGMPNNRFLAERTGGTYSTLKVQPAELEDSGVYFCASSHPSTMNTEAFFGQGTRLTVV.

V and J are TRBV7-9 and TRBJ2-7, with TRBD2 identical over 7 bases. CDR1 is SEHNR and CDR2 is FQNEAQ in the germline V gene (reference sequence). Unmatched junction bases numbered 10, after V lost 3 bases and J lost 8 bases. The CDR3 runs 14 residues. CDR3 bases: TGTGCCAGCAGCTTTATGCTCGCGGGAGACAAGCAGTACTTC. Its protein is CASSFMLAGDKQYF.

This clonotype has ten or more counts. The chain couples TRBV12-3 or TRBV12-4 to TRBJ2-7, with 10 positions matching TRBD1. J gave up 5 bases and V 6 bases, and 10 bases lay outside the gene matches. CDR3 length equals 15 residues. The DNA for the CDR3 is TGTGCCAGCAGCCCCCTCAGACAGGGGGCGGACGAGCAGTACTTC. This codes for CASSPLRQGADEQYF.